The 23 T cell receptor beta chains given below trace back to one sample, sequenced in a study of tumour-infiltrating T cells in Burkitt lymphoma. Some clones are missing from TCRdb's copy, which holds only in-frame ones; the method was immunoSEQ multiplex PCR. This repertoire shows some 9,200 clones, approximately 56% found once; its top ten account for approximately 5.6%. The sequenced material came from tumor tissue. These TCRs come from a human donor with diffuse large B-cell lymphoma.

The V call is TRBV28, the J call TRBJ1-1, with TRBD1 matching over 8 bases. The CDR3 runs 15 residues. Germline V CDR1 and CDR2: MDHEN, SYDVKM. The J segment lost 6 bases and the V segment lost 7 bases, leaving 13 bases of the junction unmatched. As DNA, the CDR3 is TGTGCCAGCACCTACCCAACAGGGGGGTTCCCTGAAGCTTTCTTT. It codes for CASTYPTGGFPEAFF.

The chain combines TRBV19 with TRBJ1-6; D gene uncertain. CDR3 size: 14 residues. V lost 5 bases, J lost 10 bases, and 15 bases lay in between. From germline, CDR1 is LNHDA and CDR2 SQIVND (reference sequence). This CDR3 is CASSYPADSSPLHF. In DNA, the CDR3 is TGTGCCAGTAGTTATCCGGCAGATAGCTCACCCCTCCACTTT.

J is TRBJ1-5 and V is TRBV27; 7 positions agree with TRBD1. The CDR3 consists of 15 residues. CDR1 and CDR2 from the germline V gene are MNHEY and SMNVEV (reference sequence). The junction had 8 bases not matched to a gene; V was cut back by 6 bases and J by 3 bases. In nucleotides, the CDR3 is TGTGCCAGCAGCAAGACAGGGTACGCCAATCAGCCCCAGCATTTT. Translating it yields CASSKTGYANQPQHF.

The chain employs TRBV7-9 and TRBJ1-1; 7 nucleotides match TRBD1. Germline V gene data show CDR1 as SEHNR and CDR2 as FQNEAQ (reference sequence). CDR3 length equals 15 residues. J lost 1 base, V lost 6 bases, and 8 bases had no gene match. The CDR3 is CASSFDRDRNTEAFF. The CDR3 DNA reads as TGTGCCAGCAGTTTCGACAGGGATAGGAACACTGAAGCTTTCTTT. The entire variable domain, with the rest obtained from reference TRBV7-9 and TRBJ1-1, is as follows: DTGVSQNPRHKITKRGQNVTFRCDPISEHNRLYWYRQTLGQGPEFLTYFQNEAQLEKSRLLSDRFSAERPKGSFSTLEIQRTEQGDSAMYLCASSFDRDRNTEAFFGQGTRLTVV.

This chain uses TRBV5-1 with TRBJ2-7, with 7 bases that match TRBD1. There are 15 residues in the CDR3. Losses at the gene ends were 4 bases for V and 3 bases for J; bases not matched to a gene: 10. CDR1 and CDR2 from the germline V gene are SGHRS and YFSETQ. CDR3 loop: CASSIITGQLYEQYF. The CDR3 DNA reads as TGCGCCAGCAGCATTATCACGGGACAGCTCTACGAGCAGTACTTC.

The sample holds a few counts of this clone. V is TRBV9 and J is TRBJ2-5; D may be TRBD1 (6 bases). The germline V and J ends were trimmed by 0 bases and 5 bases, with 11 bases remaining between them. Per germline, CDR1 SGDLS and CDR2 YYNGEE. The CDR3 consists of 14 residues. CDR3 sequence (DNA): TGTGCCAGCAGCGTAGCCACAAGGGGGGAGACCCAGTACTTC. Protein: CASSVATRGETQYF. Using reference TRBV9 and TRBJ2-5 for the parts outside the CDR3, the full variable domain is DSGVTQTPKHLITATGQRVTLRCSPRSGDLSVYWYQQSLDQGLQFLIQYYNGEERAKGNILERFSAQQFPDLHSELNLSSLELGDSALYFCASSVATRGETQYFGPGTRLLVL.

The chain combines TRBV6-1 with TRBJ2-7; perhaps TRBD1 as D (6 bases). The germline V gene has CDR1 MNHNS and CDR2 SASEGT. Trimming cost V 7 bases and J 4 bases, with 17 bases left between them. The CDR3 covers 14 residues. The DNA of the CDR3 is TGTGCCAGCACAGGGGACGGAGAGGGTTACGAGCAGTACTTC. Translating it yields CASTGDGEGYEQYF.

J is TRBJ2-7 and V is TRBV7-8; D is ambiguous. Trimming removed 0 bases from V and 6 bases from J, with 6 bases in between. The CDR3 contains 12 residues. Germline values: CDR1 SGHVS, CDR2 FQNEAQ. The CDR3 DNA sequence: TGTGCCAGCAGCTTAGCTGGTGGCGAGCAGTACTTC. Its protein is CASSLAGGEQYF.

This chain connects TRBV30 to TRBJ2-7; tentatively, D is TRBD1 or TRBD2 (5 bases each). This CDR3 contains 13 residues. The V end was cut by 1 base, the J end by 1 base, with 8 bases between. Per the germline V gene, CDR1 is GTSNPN and CDR2 is SVGIG (reference sequence). The CDR3: CAWSGGVSYEQYF. For the CDR3, the DNA is TGTGCCTGGAGTGGAGGGGTGTCCTACGAGCAGTACTTC.

This rearrangement joins TRBV2 to TRBJ1-2; TRBD1 agrees at 7 bases. Germline assignment: CDR1 SNHLY and CDR2 FYNNEI. CDR3 length: 13 amino acids. V lost 8 bases and J lost 2; bases outside the gene matches: 5. The CDR3 DNA is TGTGCCAGCGAGAGGGACAGAAACTATGGCTACACCTTC. This sequence encodes CASERDRNYGYTF.

The V gene is TRBV2, the J gene TRBJ1-5; tentative D call: TRBD1 (5 bases). Trimming removed 3 bases at V and 3 bases at J, with 9 bases between. The CDR3 extends over 14 amino acids. CDR1 is SNHLY and CDR2 is FYNNEI in the germline V gene. CDR3 amino acids: CASSDRVANQPQHF. CDR3 nucleotides: TGTGCCAGCAGTGACAGGGTGGCCAATCAGCCCCAGCATTTT.

The chain joins TRBV2 to TRBJ1-5; no reliable D call. This CDR3 contains 14 residues. The V gene lost 7 bases and the J gene lost 6 bases, with 16 bases spanning the gap. Germline-derived CDR1 and CDR2 are SNHLY and FYNNEI. Written as DNA, the CDR3 is TGTGCCAGCAACCGGGTGGGCCTGAGTCAGCCCCAGCATTTT. Its protein is CASNRVGLSQPQHF.

In its sample, this clone was seen a few times. The chain uses TRBV4-1 and TRBJ1-1, with a possible D match to TRBD1 (6 bases). CDR3 size: 16 residues. Germline V gives CDR1 MGHRA, CDR2 YSYEKL. V dropped 1 base and J dropped 4 bases, with 16 bases sitting between them. CDR3 sequence (DNA): TGCGCCAGCAGCCAAGGACCTGGACAGAGGGGCACTGAAGCTTTCTTT. It translates to CASSQGPGQRGTEAFF.

The chain links TRBV15 to TRBJ1-1, with D perhaps matching TRBD1 (6 bases). V was pared by 6 bases and J by 0 bases, with 14 bases between. The CDR3 is made up of 15 amino acids. Looked up from germline, CDR1 is LNHNV and CDR2 is YYDKDF (reference sequence). As DNA, the CDR3 is TGTGCCACCAGAGTGGGGGCGTTGGTGAACACTGAAGCTTTCTTT. Residues: CATRVGALVNTEAFF.

J is TRBJ1-1 and V is TRBV7-9, with D possibly matching TRBD1 (5 bases). CDR3 length: 14 residues. Germline V gene lookup returns CDR1 SEHNR and CDR2 FQNEAQ (reference sequence). The V gene lost 3 bases and the J gene lost 6 bases, with 14 bases spanning the gap. CDR3 sequence reads: CASSFPPGTPEAFF. In DNA, the CDR3 is TGTGCCAGCAGCTTCCCCCCCGGGACTCCTGAAGCTTTCTTT.

The chain carries TRBV5-6 and TRBJ2-7, with D unresolved. V lost 3 bases and J lost 6, with 13 bases in between. The CDR3 runs to 13 residues. CDR1 SGHDT and CDR2 YYEEEE come from the germline V gene. The CDR3 coding sequence is TGTGCCAGCAGCTCCGCACCTGGGCGCGAGCAGTACTTC. Amino acid sequence: CASSSAPGREQYF.

This chain connects TRBV2 to TRBJ2-7; 7 bases are a match to TRBD1. Germline CDR1 and CDR2: SNHLY and FYNNEI. With V trimmed by 9 bases and J by 7 bases, 9 bases remained unmatched. The CDR3 is 12 amino acids. For the CDR3, the DNA is TGTGCCAGAACAGGGGAGCAAGGGGAGCAGTACTTC. Translation gives CARTGEQGEQYF.

A remark on this clone: At one boundary the junction diverges from the germline segment, which might be a read error. The chain combines TRBV30 with TRBJ1-2; D unresolved. The germline V gene encodes CDR1 GTSNPN and CDR2 SVGIG (reference sequence). The CDR3 sequence is 10 residues long. The CDR3 region has the DNA TGTGCCTGGAGCGCACTCCCACCTGTATTC. Protein sequence: CAWSALPPVF.

This clone was seen more than once but under ten times. V gene TRBV10-1 combines with J gene TRBJ2-3; no firm D call. The germline V and J ends were trimmed by 1 base and 5 bases, with 13 bases remaining between them. Germline V gene sequence: CDR1 WNHNN, CDR2 SYGVQD (reference sequence). This CDR3 is built from 15 residues. The CDR3 nucleotides are TGCGCCAGCAGTGAGTATTCTGGGGATGGAGATACGCAGTATTTT. Its translation is CASSEYSGDGDTQYF.

There are a few counts of this clone. V gene TRBV5-4 combines with J gene TRBJ2-4, with 14 bases identical to TRBD2. With V trimmed by 0 bases and J by 6 bases, 8 bases remained unmatched. The CDR3 spans 18 residues. From germline, CDR1 is SGHNT and CDR2 YYREEE (reference sequence). The CDR3 region is CASSLGLAGGHVGNIQYF. The CDR3 nucleotides are TGTGCCAGCAGCTTGGGACTAGCGGGGGGGCACGTCGGAAACATTCAGTACTTC.

The genes are TRBV4-1 and TRBJ1-1; possible D gene TRBD1, 5 bases. V lost 5 bases and J 5 bases, leaving 15 bases between the germline ends. The CDR3 length is 14 residues. In germline, CDR1 is MGHRA, CDR2 YSYEKL. This CDR3 is CASSVTAVATEAFF. DNA for the CDR3: TGCGCCAGCAGCGTGACAGCGGTCGCTACTGAAGCTTTCTTT.

By frequency in the sample, this clone is medium-sized. The same CDR3 can be traced to other DNA sequences in this sample. The V call is TRBV6-5, the J call TRBJ2-3, with D perhaps matching TRBD2 (7 bases). The CDR3 length is 16 residues. Germline V gives CDR1 MNHEY, CDR2 SVGAGI. V gave up 0 bases and J gave up 0 bases, with 10 bases separating them. DNA of the CDR3: TGTGCCAGCAGTTACTCGGCGGGGGCGAGCACAGATACGCAGTATTTT. Its translation: CASSYSAGASTDTQYF.

A note on this clone: The sample carries other DNA sequences with the same CDR3. The V gene is TRBV5-6, the J gene TRBJ1-2; D ambiguous. The CDR3 loop spans 12 amino acids. The germline V gene encodes CDR1 SGHDT and CDR2 YYEEEE. Trimming removed 3 bases at V and 4 bases at J, with 7 bases between. CDR3 nucleotides: TGTGCCAGCAGCTCTAGCGGCTATGGCTACACCTTC. Translation: CASSSSGYGYTF.